This entry lists 30 T cell receptor beta chains sequenced from one sample in a study of chronic HIV infection and antiretroviral therapy. TCRdb called the 5' RACE reads again in MiXCR, with one record for every CDR3 protein. The sample contains about 38,000 distinct CDR3 sequences, more than 8% of which appear only once. Source material: peripheral blood. The receptors come from an adult who had HIV and had not received antiretroviral therapy, or was an uninfected healthy control (not recorded which).

The chain links TRBV5-1 to TRBJ2-1; tentative D call: TRBD1 (6 bases). V was trimmed by 4 bases and J by 6 bases, leaving 17 bases between them. The germline CDR1 and CDR2 sequences are SGHRS and YFSETQ. The CDR3 extends over 15 amino acids. For the CDR3, the DNA is TGCGCCAGCAGCCCCGACAGGCTACGGTGCAATGAGCAGTTCTTC. The encoded protein is CASSPDRLRCNEQFF.

This clonotype has a count of ten or more. The rearrangement joins TRBV28 to TRBJ2-7; 7 bases are a match to TRBD2. V was clipped by 6 bases and J by 4 bases; unmatched bases: 3. The CDR3 loop spans 12 amino acids. Germline-derived CDR1 and CDR2 are MDHEN and SYDVKM. CDR3 DNA: TGTGCCAGCAGACTAGCGACTTACGAGCAGTACTTC. It yields the protein CASRLATYEQYF.

This clonotype was observed many times. J is TRBJ1-1 and V is TRBV28; 10 bases align to TRBD1. The length of the CDR3 is 15 residues. From germline, CDR1 is MDHEN and CDR2 SYDVKM. The V segment lost 8 bases and the J segment 5 bases; nucleotides outside the gene matches: 11. The CDR3 loop is CASSSAGTGETEAFF. CDR3 sequence (DNA): TGTGCCAGCTCTTCCGCCGGGACAGGGGAGACTGAAGCTTTCTTT.

For this clonotype: Without the conserved terminal phenylalanine or tryptophan, this CDR3 likely stems from a read error. The chain is built from TRBV5-1 and TRBJ2-3; D is uncertain. Germline lookup yields CDR1 SGHRS and CDR2 YFSETQ. Trimming removed 0 bases from V and 6 bases from J, with 11 bases in between. The length of the CDR3 is 14 residues. The CDR3 protein is CASSLASETDTQYS. The DNA of the CDR3 is TGCGCCAGCAGCTTGGCCTCTGAGACGGATACGCAGTATTCT.

This clonotype has a count of ten or more. The chain couples TRBV20-1 to TRBJ2-3; the match to TRBD2 covers 7 bases. The CDR3 totals 15 residues. V gave up 6 bases and J gave up 2 bases; unmatched junction bases: 11. Germline CDR1 reads DFQATT; CDR2 reads SNEGSKA (reference sequence). In DNA form, the CDR3 reads TGCAGTGCCACGAACGGCGGGGGATCCACAGATACGCAGTATTTT. Translation: CSATNGGGSTDTQYF.

This clonotype came up a few times. This chain uses TRBV9 with TRBJ2-2; unclear D gene. The CDR3 sequence is 14 residues long. The V and J ends lost 0 bases and 1 base respectively, with 4 bases between them. From germline, CDR1 is SGDLS and CDR2 YYNGEE. For the CDR3, the DNA is TGTGCCAGCAGCGTAGCCCAGAACACCGGGGAGCTGTTTTTT. Translated: CASSVAQNTGELFF.

This clonotype was recorded many times. This chain joins TRBV9 and TRBJ1-1; 12 nucleotides align to TRBD1. Germline CDR1 is SGDLS and CDR2 is YYNGEE. V gave up 4 bases and J gave up 5 bases; unmatched junction bases: 3. This CDR3 is 14 amino acids long. CDR3 in amino acids: CASSTGQGATEAFF. The DNA for the CDR3 is TGTGCCAGCAGCACGGGACAGGGGGCGACTGAAGCTTTCTTT.

This clonotype was counted at least ten times. The gene calls are TRBV6-6 and TRBJ2-1, with D unresolved. There are 16 residues in the CDR3. The V end lost 0 bases, the J end lost 8 bases, and 17 bases lay between the germline ends. CDR1 MNHNY and CDR2 SVGAGI come from the germline V gene (reference sequence). CDR3 nucleotides: TGTGCCAGCAGTTACTCGGGTCCTGACGCGGCCGATGAGCAGTTCTTC. Translated: CASSYSGPDAADEQFF.

At least ten counts were recorded for this clonotype. V is TRBV28 and J is TRBJ2-7, with 9 bases matching TRBD1. The CDR3 length is 14 residues. Trimming at V came to 6 bases and at J to 9 bases, leaving 12 bases not matched to a gene. CDR1 is MDHEN and CDR2 is SYDVKM in the germline V gene. The CDR3 nucleotides are TGTGCCAGCAGGGGACAGGGATTATTGGACGTGCAGTACTTC. The encoded protein is CASRGQGLLDVQYF.

This clonotype was detected once. The chain combines TRBV28 with TRBJ2-7, with a weak D call TRBD1 (6 bases). The V gene lost 10 bases and the J gene lost 2 bases, with 18 bases spanning the gap. The CDR3 consists of 14 residues. CDR1 is MDHEN, CDR2 SYDVKM, per germline. The CDR3: CATRWGQAAYEQYF. The CDR3 DNA reads TGTGCCACCCGGTGGGGGCAGGCTGCCTACGAGCAGTACTTC.

Many counts were recorded for this clonotype. This chain links TRBV28 with TRBJ2-7, with 10 bases fitting TRBD1. V lost 5 bases to trimming and J lost 5 bases; unmatched junction nucleotides: 15. This CDR3 comprises 17 residues. Per germline, CDR1 MDHEN and CDR2 SYDVKM. The CDR3 here is CASSGSYSTGGFDEQYF. Here the CDR3 DNA reads TGTGCCAGCAGTGGCAGCTACTCGACAGGGGGCTTTGACGAGCAGTACTTC.

V and J are TRBV3-1 and TRBJ2-7, with D perhaps matching TRBD1 (5 bases). Germline V gene lookup returns CDR1 LGHDT and CDR2 YNNKEL (reference sequence). The V and J ends lost 2 bases and 6 bases respectively, with 17 bases between them. The CDR3 runs 15 residues. The CDR3 sequence: CASSQWTSGSLEQYF. DNA of the CDR3: TGTGCCAGCAGCCAATGGACATCTGGCTCTCTCGAGCAGTACTTC.

This clonotype occurred many times. The chain joins TRBV6-2 or TRBV6-3 to TRBJ2-2, with a possible D match to TRBD2 (5 bases). With 5 bases removed from V and 1 base from J, the gap between germline ends came to 8 bases. CDR3 length: 14 residues. CDR1 and CDR2 (germline): MNHEY, SVGEGT. CDR3: CASSRAGNTGELFF. CDR3 bases: TGTGCCAGCAGTCGCGCGGGGAACACCGGGGAGCTGTTTTTT.

This clonotype came up many times. The CDR3 DNA follows: TGTGCCACCCGGGGGGTGGTCGGGGAGCTGTTTTTT. Amino acid sequence: CATRGVVGELFF. This chain joins TRBV28 and TRBJ2-2; 7 bases agree with TRBD2. J was trimmed by 7 bases and V by 10 bases; bases with no gene match: 6. CDR3 length equals 12 residues. Germline CDR1 reads MDHEN; CDR2 reads SYDVKM.

The V call is TRBV27, the J call TRBJ2-7; D ambiguous. V was pared by 0 bases and J by 6 bases, with 9 bases between. Per germline, CDR1 MNHEY and CDR2 SMNVEV (reference sequence). This CDR3 has 13 amino acids. DNA for the CDR3: TGTGCCAGCAGTTTATCCCCTTCCGTCGAGCAGTACTTC. As protein: CASSLSPSVEQYF.

The sample holds a few counts of this clonotype. V and J are TRBV10-3 and TRBJ2-7; 8 positions match TRBD1. CDR3 length equals 17 residues. CDR1 is ENHRY and CDR2 is SYGVKD in the germline V gene. V was clipped by 4 bases and J by 1 base; unmatched bases: 12. The CDR3 coding sequence is TGTGCCATCAGTGGGAGACAGGGGCGCCAACGGTCCTACGAGCAGTACTTC. This gives the protein CAISGRQGRQRSYEQYF.

This clonotype was recorded many times. The chain has TRBV28 and TRBJ2-7; 7 positions match TRBD2. In germline, CDR1 is MDHEN, CDR2 SYDVKM. This CDR3 spans 15 amino acids. With V trimmed by 2 bases and J by 1 base, 5 bases remained unmatched. In DNA form, the CDR3 reads TGTGCCAGCAGTTTAGCGAGCGGGACTTCCTACGAGCAGTACTTC. This codes for CASSLASGTSYEQYF.

In its sample, this clonotype was seen many times. This chain uses TRBV29-1 with TRBJ2-1; possible D gene TRBD2, 6 bases. Germline V gene data show CDR1 as SQVTM and CDR2 as ANQGSEA. The length of the CDR3 is 13 residues. Trimming stripped 3 bases from V and 4 bases from J, with 10 bases between. The DNA for the CDR3 is TGCAGCGTTGATAGCGGATCTTACAATGAGCAGTTCTTC. This translates into CSVDSGSYNEQFF.

This clonotype was detected many times. V usage is TRBV28 and J usage is TRBJ2-7; no clear D gene. V gave up 6 bases and J gave up 4 bases, with 13 bases separating them. Germline CDR1 reads MDHEN; CDR2 reads SYDVKM. The CDR3 runs 13 residues. The CDR3 DNA is TGTGCCAGCAGGCCGCCCGGAGATTACGAGCAGTACTTC. Its translation is CASRPPGDYEQYF.

In this sample, this clonotype turned up a few times. V usage is TRBV27 and J usage is TRBJ2-3; 7 nucleotides line up with TRBD1. J lost 7 bases, V lost 4 bases, and 5 bases had no gene match. Germline lookup yields CDR1 MNHEY and CDR2 SMNVEV (reference sequence). The CDR3 consists of 13 residues. The CDR3 loop reads CASSYEGANTQYF. DNA of the CDR3: TGTGCCAGCAGTTATGAGGGGGCAAATACGCAGTATTTT.

This clonotype occurred a few times. The gene calls are TRBV7-2 and TRBJ1-5; weak D call: TRBD1 (6 bases). Per the germline V gene, CDR1 is SGHTA and CDR2 is FQGNSA. Trimming cost V 0 bases and J 7 bases, with 16 bases left between them. The CDR3 totals 16 residues. CDR3 in amino acids: CASSLAAGAVRQPQHF. The CDR3 DNA reads as TGTGCCAGCAGCTTAGCGGCAGGGGCCGTCCGGCAGCCCCAGCATTTT.

In this sample, this clonotype turned up many times. The rearrangement uses TRBV6-2 or TRBV6-3 and TRBJ2-1; tentative D call: TRBD2 (5 bases). This CDR3 has 12 residues. Germline CDR1 is MNHEY and CDR2 is SVGEGT. Trimming left V 2 bases short and J 13 bases short, with 12 bases between. The CDR3 nucleotides read TGTGCCAGCAGTTACGGGAGCGTCGGACAGTTCTTC. The encoded protein is CASSYGSVGQFF.

Of note for this clonotype: The junction shows a germline mismatch at one end, possibly a read error. V gene TRBV4-2 combines with J gene TRBJ1-1; perhaps TRBD1 as D (6 bases). Per the germline V gene, CDR1 is LGHNA and CDR2 is YNFKEQ. This CDR3 contains 16 residues. CDR3 in DNA: TGTGCCAGCAGCCAAGAACTGGGGGCAGCCAACACTGAAACTTTCTTT. It is translated as CASSQELGAANTETFF.

The genes are TRBV5-5 and TRBJ2-2; D possibly matches TRBD1 or TRBD2 (5 bases each). V gave up 3 bases and J gave up 6 bases, with 12 bases separating them. The germline V gene has CDR1 SGHKS and CDR2 YYEKEE (reference sequence). The CDR3 length is 14 residues. CDR3 loop: CASSWSRDPGELFF. CDR3 DNA: TGTGCCAGCAGCTGGAGCAGGGACCCCGGGGAGCTGTTTTTT.

This clonotype was seen repeatedly, ten times or more. V and J are TRBV7-2 and TRBJ2-3; TRBD2 aligns across 9 bases. Germline V gene sequence: CDR1 SGHTA, CDR2 FQGNSA. Unmatched junction bases numbered 5, after V lost 3 bases and J lost 1 base. The CDR3 is 16 amino acids. CDR3 DNA sequence: TGTGCCAGCAGCTTGGCTTGGACTAGCGGCACAGATACGCAGTATTTT. The encoded protein is CASSLAWTSGTDTQYF.

This clonotype has ten or more counts. The J gene is TRBJ2-7, the V gene TRBV5-6; D gene unclear. V lost 1 base and J lost 0, with 11 bases in between. The V gene's germline CDR1 is SGHDT and CDR2 YYEEEE. The CDR3 runs to 15 residues. CDR3 in DNA: TGTGCCAGCAGCTTGTTAGGCAGCATCTCCTACGAGCAGTACTTC. Residues: CASSLLGSISYEQYF.

In its sample, this clonotype was seen a few times. J is TRBJ1-1 and V is TRBV29-1; no reliable D call. Trimming took 8 bases from V and 7 from J, leaving 14 bases between them. Germline lookup yields CDR1 SQVTM and CDR2 ANQGSEA. The CDR3 is made up of 11 amino acids. The CDR3, as DNA: TGCAGCCCCGGGTCCCCAGGTGAAGCTTTCTTT. It encodes CSPGSPGEAFF.

There are many counts of this clonotype. V gene TRBV20-1 combines with J gene TRBJ2-7, with D hard to call. Trimming shortened V by 3 bases and J by 6 bases, and 15 bases separated the two germline ends. Germline V lookup: CDR1 DFQATT, CDR2 SNEGSKA (reference sequence). The CDR3 is 13 residues long. CDR3: CSARGLTASEQYF. As DNA, the CDR3 is TGCAGTGCTAGGGGGTTAACTGCTTCCGAGCAGTACTTC.

This clonotype was counted only a few times. The chain links TRBV5-1 to TRBJ2-6, with 7 bases identical to TRBD1. The trim removed 4 bases at V and 2 bases at J, leaving 3 bases unmatched. The germline CDR1 and CDR2 sequences are SGHRS and YFSETQ. The CDR3 extends over 15 amino acids. The CDR3 spells CASSQTGTGANVLTF. The CDR3 nucleotides read TGCGCCAGCAGCCAGACAGGGACTGGGGCCAACGTCCTGACTTTC. The complete variable domain, with remaining parts taken from reference TRBV5-1 and TRBJ2-6, reads KAGVTQTPRYLIKTRGQQVTLSCSPISGHRSVSWYQQTPGQGLQFLFEYFSETQRNKGNFPGRFSGRQFSNSRSEMNVSTLELGDSALYLCASSQTGTGANVLTFGAGSRLTVL.

This clonotype is medium-sized (0.01 to 0.1%). The chain joins TRBV29-1 to TRBJ2-1; 12 bases fit TRBD2. Germline CDR1 SQVTM, CDR2 ANQGSEA. V shed 6 bases and J 7 bases; nucleotides not matched to a gene: 7. The CDR3 totals 14 residues. In DNA, the CDR3 is TGCAGCGTCGCCGGGACTAGCGGGTCGAATGAGCAGTTCTTC. As protein: CSVAGTSGSNEQFF.